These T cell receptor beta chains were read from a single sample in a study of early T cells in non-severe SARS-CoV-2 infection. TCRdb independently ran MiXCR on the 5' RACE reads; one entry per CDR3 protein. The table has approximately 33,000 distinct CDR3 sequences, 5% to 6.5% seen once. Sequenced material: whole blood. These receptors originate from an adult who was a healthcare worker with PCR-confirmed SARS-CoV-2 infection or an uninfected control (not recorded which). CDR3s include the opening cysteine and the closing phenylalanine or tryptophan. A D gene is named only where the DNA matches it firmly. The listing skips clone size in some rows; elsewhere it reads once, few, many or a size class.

CDR3 DNA: TGTGCCAGCAGCTGGGGGGCGGGTTACAATGAGCAGTTCTTC; CDR3 protein: CASSWGAGYNEQFF; V gene: TRBV11-2; clone size: .; J gene: TRBJ2-1; D gene: .
CDR3 DNA: TGTGCCAGCAGTTTAGTGGTCCAAATGAGGGTAGGGAATGAGCAGTTCTTC; CDR3 protein: CASSLVVQMRVGNEQFF; V gene: TRBV12-3/TRBV12-4; clone size: many; J gene: TRBJ2-1; D gene: .
CDR3 DNA: TGCAGTGCTAGAGGCGGGGACACCGGGACTAGCGGGGGACACCAGTACTTC; CDR3 protein: CSARGGDTGTSGGHQYF; V gene: TRBV20-1; clone size: many; J gene: TRBJ2-5; D gene: TRBD2
CDR3 DNA: TGTGCCAGCAGTCCGCACTCGGACAGGGTCCAGCAGTACTTC; CDR3 protein: CASSPHSDRVQQYF; V gene: TRBV28; clone size: few; J gene: TRBJ2-4; D gene: TRBD1
CDR3 DNA: TGTGCCAGCAGCTTAGTCGGGACTAACTACGAGCAGTACTTC; CDR3 protein: CASSLVGTNYEQYF; V gene: TRBV11-2; clone size: many; J gene: TRBJ2-7; D gene: TRBD2
CDR3 DNA: TGTGCCAGCAGCCAGGACGCGACGCTGGCTTCCTATGGCTACACCTTC; CDR3 protein: CASSQDATLASYGYTF; V gene: TRBV5-5; clone size: many; J gene: TRBJ1-2; D gene: .
CDR3 DNA: TGTGCCAGCAGCTTCAGGACAGGGGCGATAGCCAAAAACATTCAGTACTTC; CDR3 protein: CASSFRTGAIAKNIQYF; V gene: TRBV11-2; clone size: many; J gene: TRBJ2-4; D gene: TRBD1
CDR3 DNA: TGTGCTAGCAGCTTAGGGGTTCTCACCGGGGAGCTGTTTTTT; CDR3 protein: CASSLGVLTGELFF; V gene: TRBV7-7; clone size: many; J gene: TRBJ2-2; D gene: .
CDR3 DNA: TGTGCCAGCAGCATGAGCTCCTACGAGCAGTACTTC; CDR3 protein: CASSMSSYEQYF; V gene: TRBV11-2; clone size: many; J gene: TRBJ2-7; D gene: .
CDR3 DNA: TGCGCCAGCAGCTCCTCGGACAGGGCGTACACTGAAGCTTTCTTT; CDR3 protein: CASSSSDRAYTEAFF; V gene: TRBV5-1; clone size: few; J gene: TRBJ1-1; D gene: TRBD1
CDR3 DNA: TGCGCCAGCAGCTTGTCATCCGGCGGGGGGGCCACGTGGAATGAGCAGTTCTTC; CDR3 protein: CASSLSSGGGATWNEQFF; V gene: TRBV5-1; clone size: few; J gene: TRBJ2-1; D gene: TRBD2
CDR3 DNA: TGTGCCAGCAGCTTAGAAACTAGCGGGAACCTTTATGAGCAGTTCTTC; CDR3 protein: CASSLETSGNLYEQFF; V gene: TRBV7-6; clone size: .; J gene: TRBJ2-1; D gene: TRBD2
CDR3 DNA: TGTGCCAGCAGCCTGGGGACGGGGCCCTCCTCTGGGGCCAACGTCCTGACTTTC; CDR3 protein: CASSLGTGPSSGANVLTF; V gene: TRBV4-2; clone size: many; J gene: TRBJ2-6; D gene: .
CDR3 DNA: TGTGCCAGCAGCTTCGTTCAACCTGAAGCTTTCTTT; CDR3 protein: CASSFVQPEAFF; V gene: TRBV7-9; clone size: many; J gene: TRBJ1-1; D gene: .
CDR3 DNA: TGTGCCAGCAGCGGGGGCGGGGCCTACAATGAGCAGTTCTTC; CDR3 protein: CASSGGGAYNEQFF; V gene: TRBV7-2; clone size: few; J gene: TRBJ2-1; D gene: .
CDR3 DNA: TGCAGTGCAACAACCTACAGGGGCCAAGGGACTGAGGCTTTCTTT; CDR3 protein: CSATTYRGQGTEAFF; V gene: TRBV20-1; clone size: few; J gene: TRBJ1-1; D gene: TRBD1
CDR3 DNA: TGTGCCAGCAGCCCTGGCCCCAACGTCCTGACTTTC; CDR3 protein: CASSPGPNVLTF; V gene: TRBV12-3/TRBV12-4; clone size: many; J gene: TRBJ2-6; D gene: .
CDR3 DNA: TGTGCCTGGAGTGTACCCCGACTCCCTCAGTACTTC; CDR3 protein: CAWSVPRLPQYF; V gene: TRBV30; clone size: many; J gene: TRBJ2-5; D gene: .
CDR3 DNA: TGTGCCAGCAGCCTAGGAGGGGGAGGGCCATCCTACAATGAGCAGTTCTTC; CDR3 protein: CASSLGGGGPSYNEQFF; V gene: TRBV11-2; clone size: .; J gene: TRBJ2-1; D gene: .
CDR3 DNA: TGTGCCAGCAGCCCTCTTGGGCAAGAGACCCAGTACTTC; CDR3 protein: CASSPLGQETQYF; V gene: TRBV7-9; clone size: many; J gene: TRBJ2-5; D gene: .
CDR3 DNA: TGTGCCTTTCCGAGTCCGGGCGGCACAGATACGCAGTATTTT; CDR3 protein: CAFPSPGGTDTQYF; V gene: TRBV7-9; clone size: .; J gene: TRBJ2-3; D gene: .
CDR3 DNA: TGCGCCAGCAGCCACCCCCAAGGGGTTGGACAGACGAACTCCTATAATTCACCCCTCCACTTT; CDR3 protein: CASSHPQGVGQTNSYNSPLHF; V gene: TRBV4-3; clone size: many; J gene: TRBJ1-6; D gene: .
CDR3 DNA: TGTGCCAGCAGTGAAGCCTGGGAGCTGTTTTTT; CDR3 protein: CASSEAWELFF; V gene: TRBV6-1; clone size: many; J gene: TRBJ2-2; D gene: .
CDR3 DNA: TGTGCCAGCAGTTTACTGGAAGGGAGAAGCTACACCTTC; CDR3 protein: CASSLLEGRSYTF; V gene: TRBV27; clone size: many; J gene: TRBJ1-2; D gene: .
CDR3 DNA: TGTGCCAGCTCAGCCACAGACCTTCAGGGGCAGTACTTC; CDR3 protein: CASSATDLQGQYF; V gene: TRBV18; clone size: many; J gene: TRBJ2-7; D gene: .
CDR3 DNA: TGTGCCAGCAGCTTAACTCGGTTTAGCACAGATACGCAGTATTTT; CDR3 protein: CASSLTRFSTDTQYF; V gene: TRBV7-2; clone size: many; J gene: TRBJ2-3; D gene: .
CDR3 DNA: TGTGCCAGCAGCCGGTGGACAGGGAATGAAAAACTGTTTTTT; CDR3 protein: CASSRWTGNEKLFF; V gene: TRBV12-3/TRBV12-4; clone size: many; J gene: TRBJ1-4; D gene: TRBD1
CDR3 DNA: TGTGCCAGCACTCAAGCCACTGAAGCTTTCTTT; CDR3 protein: CASTQATEAFF; V gene: TRBV2; clone size: .; J gene: TRBJ1-1; D gene: .
CDR3 DNA: TGTGCCATCAGGAGGGGGGAGCAGGAGACCCAGTACTTC; CDR3 protein: CAIRRGEQETQYF; V gene: TRBV10-3; clone size: .; J gene: TRBJ2-5; D gene: .
CDR3 DNA: TGTGCCAGCAGCGGGAGAACGGGGGGGTCCTACGAGCAGTACTTC; CDR3 protein: CASSGRTGGSYEQYF; V gene: TRBV2; clone size: few; J gene: TRBJ2-7; D gene: TRBD2
CDR3 DNA: TGTGCCAGCAGCTTAGGAGGATCACCCCTCCACTTT; CDR3 protein: CASSLGGSPLHF; V gene: TRBV7-9; clone size: many; J gene: TRBJ1-6; D gene: .
CDR3 DNA: TGTGCCTGGAGAATGACAGGGGGCACCTATGGCTACACCTTC; CDR3 protein: CAWRMTGGTYGYTF; V gene: TRBV30; clone size: .; J gene: TRBJ1-2; D gene: TRBD1
CDR3 DNA: TGTGCCAGCAGCGCGACTAGCGAGGCCGCGACCCAGTACTTC; CDR3 protein: CASSATSEAATQYF; V gene: TRBV11-2; clone size: many; J gene: TRBJ2-5; D gene: TRBD2
CDR3 DNA: TGTGCCAGCGCCCGGGGTGCTAGCGGGAATTACGAGCAGTACTTC; CDR3 protein: CASARGASGNYEQYF; V gene: TRBV18; clone size: .; J gene: TRBJ2-7; D gene: TRBD2
CDR3 DNA: TGTGCCAGCAGCTCACGGACTAGCGGGAGGCCAGATACGCAGTATTTT; CDR3 protein: CASSSRTSGRPDTQYF; V gene: TRBV7-9; clone size: many; J gene: TRBJ2-3; D gene: TRBD2
CDR3 DNA: TGTGCCATCGCGGCAGAGACCTATGGCTACACCTTC; CDR3 protein: CAIAAETYGYTF; V gene: TRBV10-3; clone size: many; J gene: TRBJ1-2; D gene: .
CDR3 DNA: TGTGCCAGCAGTTTCGGACTAGCGGGTTACAATGAGCAGTTCTTC; CDR3 protein: CASSFGLAGYNEQFF; V gene: TRBV12-3/TRBV12-4; clone size: many; J gene: TRBJ2-1; D gene: TRBD2
CDR3 DNA: TGCAGCGCAGCCGGGGTCATGCGGGATACGCAGTATTTT; CDR3 protein: CSAAGVMRDTQYF; V gene: TRBV29-1; clone size: few; J gene: TRBJ2-3; D gene: .
CDR3 DNA: TGCAGCGTTGAGGATTCCAGGGGGCAGGCCGGGGAGCTGTTTTTT; CDR3 protein: CSVEDSRGQAGELFF; V gene: TRBV29-1; clone size: many; J gene: TRBJ2-2; D gene: TRBD1
CDR3 DNA: TGCGCCAGCAGCCAAGATTACAGCGTCAATTCACCCCTCCACTTT; CDR3 protein: CASSQDYSVNSPLHF; V gene: TRBV4-3; clone size: many; J gene: TRBJ1-6; D gene: .
CDR3 DNA: TGTGCCAGCGGGTTTTCCTACGAGCAGTACTTC; CDR3 protein: CASGFSYEQYF; V gene: TRBV6-5; clone size: .; J gene: TRBJ2-7; D gene: .
CDR3 DNA: TGTGCCAGCCACGAACTACAGGGTTTAGGGACCCAGTACTTC; CDR3 protein: CASHELQGLGTQYF; V gene: TRBV28; clone size: many; J gene: TRBJ2-5; D gene: .
CDR3 DNA: TGCGCCAGCAGCTTACCGGGACAGGGGGATGAAAAACTGTTTTTT; CDR3 protein: CASSLPGQGDEKLFF; V gene: TRBV5-1; clone size: many; J gene: TRBJ1-4; D gene: TRBD1
CDR3 DNA: TGTGCTAGTGGTTTGTTGACAGATACGCAGTATTTT; CDR3 protein: CASGLLTDTQYF; V gene: TRBV12-5; clone size: many; J gene: TRBJ2-3; D gene: .
CDR3 DNA: TGTGCCAGCCATTCCATGGGACTAGCGGGGAATGAGCAGTTCTTC; CDR3 protein: CASHSMGLAGNEQFF; V gene: TRBV12-3/TRBV12-4; clone size: few; J gene: TRBJ2-1; D gene: TRBD2
CDR3 DNA: TGTGCCAGCAGCCTCCCCGGGACAGGGGACTCACCCCTCCACTTT; CDR3 protein: CASSLPGTGDSPLHF; V gene: TRBV6-2/TRBV6-3; clone size: .; J gene: TRBJ1-6; D gene: TRBD1
CDR3 DNA: TGTGCCAGCATTAGCGGGAGGCGGAATGAGCAGTTCTTC; CDR3 protein: CASISGRRNEQFF; V gene: TRBV6-1; clone size: many; J gene: TRBJ2-1; D gene: TRBD2
CDR3 DNA: TGTGCCACCAGCAGCATTAACTATGGCTACACCTTC; CDR3 protein: CATSSINYGYTF; V gene: TRBV15; clone size: few; J gene: TRBJ1-2; D gene: .
CDR3 DNA: TGTGCCAGCAGAGATCCGGGACTAGCGGGGGGGCCGCATGAGCAGTTCTTC; CDR3 protein: CASRDPGLAGGPHEQFF; V gene: TRBV7-2; clone size: many; J gene: TRBJ2-1; D gene: TRBD2
CDR3 DNA: TGCAGTGCCATTTTAGGGGTGGGGTATGGCTACACCTTC; CDR3 protein: CSAILGVGYGYTF; V gene: TRBV20-1; clone size: many; J gene: TRBJ1-2; D gene: .
CDR3 DNA: TGTGCCAGTAGTATGTCGAGACAGGGGAAAGAAAAACTGTTTTTT; CDR3 protein: CASSMSRQGKEKLFF; V gene: TRBV19; clone size: many; J gene: TRBJ1-4; D gene: TRBD1
CDR3 DNA: TGTGCCAGCACCCCGGACGGGTATGGCTACACCTTC; CDR3 protein: CASTPDGYGYTF; V gene: TRBV28; clone size: many; J gene: TRBJ1-2; D gene: .
CDR3 DNA: TGTGCCAGCAGTTCATGGACTAGCGGGGGACAAGAGACCCAGTACTTC; CDR3 protein: CASSSWTSGGQETQYF; V gene: TRBV28; clone size: many; J gene: TRBJ2-5; D gene: TRBD2
CDR3 DNA: TGTGCCAGCAGAGGCGGAGGGGACTACTATGGCTACACCTTC; CDR3 protein: CASRGGGDYYGYTF; V gene: TRBV25-1; clone size: many; J gene: TRBJ1-2; D gene: .
CDR3 DNA: TGTGCTAGCAGCGGGGAGCAAGAGACCCAGTACTTC; CDR3 protein: CASSGEQETQYF; V gene: TRBV7-7; clone size: many; J gene: TRBJ2-5; D gene: TRBD2
CDR3 DNA: TGTGCCAGCAGCCTGGTGCAGGGGAGCACAGATACGCAGTATTTT; CDR3 protein: CASSLVQGSTDTQYF; V gene: TRBV7-2; clone size: many; J gene: TRBJ2-3; D gene: .
CDR3 DNA: TGCAGTGCGATCGGCTACCAGTACAATGAGCAGTTCTTC; CDR3 protein: CSAIGYQYNEQFF; V gene: TRBV20-1; clone size: many; J gene: TRBJ2-1; D gene: .
CDR3 DNA: TGTGCCAGCAGTTTCTCCCATGCAGCAACCGGGGAGCTGTTTTTT; CDR3 protein: CASSFSHAATGELFF; V gene: TRBV27; clone size: many; J gene: TRBJ2-2; D gene: .